What follows is one T cell receptor beta chain and its context. Its antigen remains unknown. Trimming took 2 bases from V and 9 from J; bases not matched to a gene: 6. The CDR3 consists of 14 residues. Germline V gene lookup returns CDR1 MGHRA and CDR2 YSYEKL. The data were produced by immunoSEQ multiplex PCR, yet TCRdb's version contains in-frame clones alone and is incomplete. This repertoire shows tens of thousands of clones, about 88% found once; its top ten account for 4.2%. This sample is part of a study of T cell responses to AZD1222 COVID-19 vaccine. Study-level findings and limits: In a largely white British group with more females than males, clonal diversity was possibly underestimated.

The V and J genes are TRBV4-1 and TRBJ2-2, with 7 bases that match TRBD2. The receptor comes from an adult in good health. The material sequenced was peripheral blood, taken on day 0 of AZD1222 vaccination. The CDR3 region is CASSQRREPWELFF. The CDR3, as DNA: TGCGCCAGCAGCCAACGGCGGGAGCCGTGGGAGCTGTTTTTT.